The TCR beta chain under discussion was sequenced for a study of blood T cell repertoires in COVID-19. Across the whole study: COVID-19 samples from acute and convalescent phases originated in the United States, Italy and Spain. From T cells, B-cell-depleted T cells, or PBMCs came the material, which was cDNA or gDNA.

The authors' processing: Amplification of reference gene primers was used by the study to estimate nucleated cell counts. TCRdb's copy holds only in-frame clones and misses some; the assay was immunoSEQ multiplex PCR. For V, J and clone size, that table is used; D and trimming come from the DNA. The sample consists of roughly 65,000 clones, roughly three quarters of them appearing once. CDR3 size: 14 residues. CDR1 SGHDT and CDR2 YYEEEE come from the germline V gene. V dropped 2 bases and J dropped 10 bases, with 13 bases sitting between them. The rearrangement links TRBV5-6 to TRBJ1-6; D is possibly TRBD1 (6 bases). The sequencing sample was made of peripheral blood. This TCR was sampled from an older man with acute or convalescent COVID-19. The CDR3 coding sequence is TGTGCCAGCAGCTTCGCCGGGACAACCTCACCCCTCCACTTT. It translates to CASSFAGTTSPLHF.